Below, 10 T cell receptor beta chains from the same sample are listed, as sequenced in a study of shared clonotypes between healthy human individuals. Generated by immunoSEQ multiplex PCR, the TCRdb table keeps only in-frame clones and is missing some. Here the sample spans 2 million to 2.5 million clones, more than 90% being singletons. The sample taken for sequencing was naive CD4+ T cells sorted from blood. Indicated subset: CD45RA+ positively selected. All receptors come from a young man in good health.

In its sample, this clone was seen once. The V gene is TRBV28, the J gene TRBJ1-5; D remains ambiguous. V dropped 5 bases and J dropped 7 bases, with 15 bases sitting between them. This CDR3 comprises 14 residues. The germline V gene has CDR1 MDHEN and CDR2 SYDVKM. The chain's CDR3 is CASSPSLRSQPQHF. The CDR3 coding sequence is TGTGCCAGCAGTCCCTCCCTAAGAAGCCAGCCCCAGCATTTT.

This clone was counted between two and nine times. Other DNA sequences in this sample translate to the same CDR3. The V gene is TRBV5-1, the J gene TRBJ2-3; possibly TRBD1 for D (5 bases). Germline V CDR1 and CDR2: SGHRS, YFSETQ. Trimming removed 3 bases at V and 2 bases at J, with 7 bases between. There are 13 residues in the CDR3. In DNA form, the CDR3 reads TGCGCCAGCAGCTCGGACAACACAGATACGCAGTATTTT. Translation gives CASSSDNTDTQYF.

V and J are TRBV9 and TRBJ1-2, with TRBD1 as a possible D gene (6 bases). Germline V gene data show CDR1 as SGDLS and CDR2 as YYNGEE. The V end lost 0 bases, the J end lost 3 bases, and 12 bases lay between the germline ends. The CDR3 loop spans 15 amino acids. CDR3 DNA sequence: TGTGCCAGCAGCGTAGGGTCAGGGGCGGACTATGGCTACACCTTC. Its translation: CASSVGSGADYGYTF.

About this clone itself: The same CDR3 also results from other DNA sequences found in this sample. The V gene is TRBV10-1, the J gene TRBJ2-3; weak D call: TRBD2 (5 bases). CDR3 length: 14 residues. Trimming took 3 bases from V and 0 from J, leaving 7 bases between them. The germline V gene encodes CDR1 WNHNN and CDR2 SYGVQD (reference sequence). DNA for the CDR3: TGCGCCAGCAGTGAAGGAGGTAGCACAGATACGCAGTATTTT. Protein sequence: CASSEGGSTDTQYF.

The chain recombines TRBV4-3 with TRBJ2-7, with unresolved D. Germline CDR1 reads LGHNA; CDR2 reads YSLEER. The CDR3 length is 13 residues. Trimming stripped 0 bases from V and 6 bases from J, with 9 bases between. CDR3 loop: CASSQEVKREQYF. The CDR3, as DNA: TGCGCCAGCAGCCAAGAAGTCAAGCGCGAGCAGTACTTC.

The rearrangement joins TRBV29-1 to TRBJ1-1, with TRBD1 as a possible D gene (5 bases). From germline, CDR1 is SQVTM and CDR2 ANQGSEA. The V end lost 5 bases, the J end lost 4 bases, and 20 bases lay between the germline ends. The CDR3 contains 15 residues. CDR3 nucleotides: TGCAGCGTTAAGTACCAGGGAAGGATCGGCACTGAAGCTTTCTTT. Its protein is CSVKYQGRIGTEAFF.

V usage is TRBV19 and J usage is TRBJ2-6, with 8 bases lining up with TRBD1. V lost 4 bases and J lost 0; bases outside the gene matches: 8. Germline V gene lookup returns CDR1 LNHDA and CDR2 SQIVND (reference sequence). The CDR3 contains 18 residues. Written as DNA, the CDR3 is TGTGCCAGTAGTAAGGGACAGGCGTATAGCTCTGGGGCCAACGTCCTGACTTTC. This sequence encodes CASSKGQAYSSGANVLTF.

The V and J genes are TRBV10-1 and TRBJ2-7; 12 bases agree with TRBD1. CDR1 WNHNN and CDR2 SYGVQD come from the germline V gene (reference sequence). The V gene end was trimmed by 5 bases and the J gene end by 8 bases; junction bases not matched to a gene: 4. This CDR3 spans 13 amino acids. DNA for the CDR3: TGCGCCAGCAGTTACGGGACAGGGGGCAAGCAGTACTTC. This sequence encodes CASSYGTGGKQYF.

The chain combines TRBV19 with TRBJ2-7; the match to TRBD2 covers 9 bases. Germline CDR1 LNHDA, CDR2 SQIVND (reference sequence). This CDR3 contains 15 residues. J gave up 6 bases and V 4 bases, and 10 bases lay outside the gene matches. The CDR3 loop reads CASSRIAGDQSEQYF. The DNA for the CDR3 is TGTGCCAGTAGTAGAATAGCGGGAGATCAAAGCGAGCAGTACTTC.

V usage is TRBV5-4 and J usage is TRBJ2-7; D possibly corresponds to TRBD1 (5 bases). V lost 0 bases, J lost 7 bases, and 20 bases lay in between. CDR3 length: 16 residues. Germline V gene lookup returns CDR1 SGHNT and CDR2 YYREEE (reference sequence). CDR3 coding DNA: TGTGCCAGCAGCTTGGGGGCCAGGGCAGGCGTAGGTGAGCAGTACTTC. It specifies CASSLGARAGVGEQYF.